This T cell receptor beta chain was sequenced in a study of T cell responses to AZD1222 COVID-19 vaccine. The analysis combined second doses at about 4 or about 12 weeks. Turning to this clone: Its antigen remains unknown.

The repertoire was sequenced with immunoSEQ multiplex PCR; TCRdb's copy has only in-frame clones and lacks some. The table records 95,000 to 130,000 clones, approximately 90% of them present only once. Whole-study findings and limits: Nearly half of the spike-specific TCRs reportedly recognize variant regions that carry no mutations. Most donors were white British, females outnumbered males, and clonal diversity was possibly underestimated. Seropositive AZD1222 recipients at baseline numbered only five or six.

The origin of this receptor is an adult who received the AZD1222 COVID-19 vaccine. Here the sequenced sample was peripheral blood, taken 28 days after the second AZD1222 dose.

DNA of the CDR3: TGTGCCAGCAGCTTAGATGGTAGCGGTTATAGCACAGATACGCAGTATTTT. It codes for CASSLDGSGYSTDTQYF. The chain links TRBV7-9 to TRBJ2-3; tentative D call: TRBD2 (6 bases). CDR1 is SEHNR, CDR2 FQNEAQ, per germline (reference sequence). This CDR3 contains 17 residues. The V end lost 1 base, the J end lost 0 bases, and 14 bases lay between the germline ends. The entire variable domain, with the rest obtained from reference TRBV7-9 and TRBJ2-3, is as follows: DTGVSQNPRHKITKRGQNVTFRCDPISEHNRLYWYRQTLGQGPEFLTYFQNEAQLEKSRLLSDRFSAERPKGSFSTLEIQRTEQGDSAMYLCASSLDGSGYSTDTQYFGPGTRLTVL.